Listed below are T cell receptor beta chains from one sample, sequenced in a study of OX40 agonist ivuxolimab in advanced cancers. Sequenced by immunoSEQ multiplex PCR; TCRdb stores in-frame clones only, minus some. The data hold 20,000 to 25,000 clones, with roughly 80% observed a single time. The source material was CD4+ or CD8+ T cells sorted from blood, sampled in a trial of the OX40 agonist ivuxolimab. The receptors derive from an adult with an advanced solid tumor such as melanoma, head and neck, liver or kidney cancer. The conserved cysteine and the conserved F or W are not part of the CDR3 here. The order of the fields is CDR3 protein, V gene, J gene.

cdr3_aa: ASSTHDREGSNSPLH; v_call: TRBV11-2; j_call: TRBJ1-6
cdr3_aa: ASSFARLESTDTQY; v_call: TRBV12-1; j_call: TRBJ2-3
cdr3_aa: ASSGWSGGAYEQY; v_call: TRBV7-3; j_call: TRBJ2-7
cdr3_aa: ASSLLGSEQY; v_call: TRBV5-4; j_call: TRBJ2-7
cdr3_aa: ASNLNNEQF; v_call: TRBV4-1; j_call: TRBJ2-1
cdr3_aa: ASSLTTTGEGYT; v_call: TRBV11-2; j_call: TRBJ1-2
cdr3_aa: ASSLLGETQY; v_call: TRBV11-2; j_call: TRBJ2-5
cdr3_aa: ASSPGGAFTGELF; v_call: TRBV4-2; j_call: TRBJ2-2
cdr3_aa: ASSEWLRGGDGELF; v_call: TRBV6-1; j_call: TRBJ2-2
cdr3_aa: ASIMEGGGDLETQY; v_call: TRBV2; j_call: TRBJ2-5
cdr3_aa: ASSPGGLGNTIY; v_call: TRBV7-8; j_call: TRBJ1-3
cdr3_aa: ASSLSAGGLREQY; v_call: TRBV27; j_call: TRBJ2-7
cdr3_aa: ASSSSGTGELF; v_call: TRBV28; j_call: TRBJ2-2
cdr3_aa: ASSQDEGGEQY; v_call: TRBV14; j_call: TRBJ2-7
cdr3_aa: ASKGLSAGANVLT; v_call: TRBV2; j_call: TRBJ2-6
cdr3_aa: ASSLEQPAEAF; v_call: TRBV5-6; j_call: TRBJ1-1
cdr3_aa: ASSETLLANTGELF; v_call: TRBV4-1; j_call: TRBJ2-2
cdr3_aa: ASSSKPGLAGGIFNEQF; v_call: TRBV7-8; j_call: TRBJ2-1
cdr3_aa: ASSQVDGGREDTQY; v_call: TRBV4-2; j_call: TRBJ2-3
cdr3_aa: ASKYSARTF; v_call: TRBV28; j_call: TRBJ2-1
cdr3_aa: AWSPSANEKLF; v_call: TRBV30; j_call: TRBJ1-4
cdr3_aa: ASSLEGGANEKLF; v_call: TRBV7-9; j_call: TRBJ1-4
cdr3_aa: ASSLRRGNYEQY; v_call: TRBV7-8; j_call: TRBJ2-7
cdr3_aa: ASSQDTSFDRPVREETQY; v_call: TRBV14; j_call: TRBJ2-5
cdr3_aa: ASSRSGDYGYT; v_call: TRBV28; j_call: TRBJ1-2
cdr3_aa: ASSPRQGSYGYT; v_call: TRBV19; j_call: TRBJ1-2
cdr3_aa: ASSLGGVSNQPQH; v_call: TRBV5-6; j_call: TRBJ1-5
cdr3_aa: ASSQARGTEAF; v_call: TRBV6-5; j_call: TRBJ1-1
cdr3_aa: ASRRGRGTNEKLF; v_call: TRBV2; j_call: TRBJ1-4
cdr3_aa: ASSEGDGYTGELF; v_call: TRBV27; j_call: TRBJ2-2
cdr3_aa: ASSLGTGGASRTEAF; v_call: TRBV13; j_call: TRBJ1-1
cdr3_aa: ATRLWPVASYEQY; v_call: TRBV6-1; j_call: TRBJ2-7
cdr3_aa: ASSLARINTEAF; v_call: TRBV5-4; j_call: TRBJ1-1
cdr3_aa: ASSYGQGDEQY; v_call: TRBV28; j_call: TRBJ2-7
cdr3_aa: ASSADRAMQETQY; v_call: TRBV25-1; j_call: TRBJ2-5
cdr3_aa: ATGQETYEQY; v_call: TRBV15; j_call: TRBJ2-7
cdr3_aa: ASSLAYEHMVDQPQH; v_call: TRBV5-4; j_call: TRBJ1-5
cdr3_aa: ASSLLDRRDQPQH; v_call: TRBV7-6; j_call: TRBJ1-5